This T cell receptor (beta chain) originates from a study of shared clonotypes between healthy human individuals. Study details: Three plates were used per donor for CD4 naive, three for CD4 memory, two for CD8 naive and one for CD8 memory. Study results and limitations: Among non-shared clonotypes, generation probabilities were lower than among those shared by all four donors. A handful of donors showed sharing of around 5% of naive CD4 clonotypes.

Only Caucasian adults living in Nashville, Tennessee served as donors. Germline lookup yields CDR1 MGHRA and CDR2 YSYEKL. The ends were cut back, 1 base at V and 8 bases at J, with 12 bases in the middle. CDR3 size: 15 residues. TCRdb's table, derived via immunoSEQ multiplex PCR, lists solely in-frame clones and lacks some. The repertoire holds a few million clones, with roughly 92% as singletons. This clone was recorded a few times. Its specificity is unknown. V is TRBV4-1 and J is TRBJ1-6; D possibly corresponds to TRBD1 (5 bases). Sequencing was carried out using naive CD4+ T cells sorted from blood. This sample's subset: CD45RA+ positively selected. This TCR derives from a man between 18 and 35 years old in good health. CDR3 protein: CASSQVGRGYSPLHF. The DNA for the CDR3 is TGCGCCAGCAGCCAAGTTGGTAGGGGATATTCACCCCTCCACTTT.